This TCR beta chain was profiled in a study of shared clonotypes between healthy human individuals. CDR1 and CDR2 (germline): MNHEY, SMNVEV (reference sequence). With 4 bases removed from V and 3 bases from J, the gap between germline ends came to 13 bases. The length of the CDR3 is 15 residues. Study-wide results and limits: Despite large depth, sorted-subset datasets appeared incompletely sequenced. When naive CD4 clonotypes were compared across several donors, 4% to 5.5% were shared.

Method: immunoSEQ multiplex PCR; TCRdb's copy keeps in-frame clones and lacks some. The table has about 2.2 million clones, over 85% seen once. CD45RO-negative, CCR7-positively selected cells formed the naive CD8 fraction, excluding terminally differentiated effector memory CD45RA+ cells. In the case of this clone: Its antigen remains unidentified.

V and J are TRBV27 and TRBJ2-1; D unclear. The sequence was collected from a man aged 18 to 29 in good health. Some clones in this sample may be carry-over from other donors' samples. Sequenced: naive CD8+ T cells from PBMCs. The CDR3 DNA reads TGTGCCAGCAGTTCCGGGCCGATCGACTACAATGAGCAGTTCTTC. As protein: CASSSGPIDYNEQFF.